These 10 T cell receptor beta chains came from one sample sequenced in a study of beta chain features in type 1 diabetes. Study-wide points: Shortening that was moderate but significant affected the TCRB CDR3s of Type 1 diabetes patients in all four CD4+ subsets.

The sequenced template was cDNA made from the entire isolated RNA. Assay: immunoSEQ multiplex PCR; the TCRdb copy retains only in-frame clones and omits some. The sample consists of about 370,000 clones, 9.5% to 10% of them appearing once. Their recognized antigens are unknown. The specimen was central memory CD4+ T cells from blood. The receptors derive from a young man with type 1 diabetes.

This clone was found a few times. This chain joins TRBV5-1 and TRBJ1-1; D call uncertain. Trimming shortened V by 0 bases and J by 3 bases, and 12 bases separated the two germline ends. The CDR3 is 15 amino acids. Germline CDR1 reads SGHRS; CDR2 reads YFSETQ. The CDR3 here is CASSLEPLGDTEAFF. As DNA, the CDR3 is TGCGCCAGCAGCTTGGAACCCCTCGGAGACACTGAAGCTTTCTTT.

CDR3 region: CASSPRSNSGETQYF. CDR3 in DNA: TGTGCCAGCTCACCTCGAAGTAATAGCGGGGAGACCCAGTACTTC. The rearrangement joins TRBV18 to TRBJ2-5, with 7 bases matching TRBD2. The V gene end was trimmed by 3 bases and the J gene end by 5 bases; junction bases not matched to a gene: 9. The CDR3 totals 15 residues. In germline, CDR1 is KGHSH, CDR2 LQKENI.

This clone was observed at least ten times. This chain uses TRBV4-3 with TRBJ1-4; no firm D call. There are 15 residues in the CDR3. V was trimmed by 0 bases and J by 5 bases, leaving 10 bases between them. From germline, CDR1 is LGHNA and CDR2 YSLEER. CDR3: CASSQEGRVNEKLFF. CDR3 nucleotides: TGCGCCAGCAGCCAAGAGGGAAGGGTCAATGAAAAACTGTTTTTT.

This clone was recorded at least ten times. The rearrangement uses TRBV7-3 and TRBJ2-1; the D call may be TRBD1 or TRBD2 (5 bases each). The CDR3 has 15 residues. The germline V gene encodes CDR1 SGHTA and CDR2 FQGTGA. The V gene lost 5 bases and the J gene lost 2 bases, with 13 bases spanning the gap. CDR3 in amino acids: CASSTRGDPYNEQFF. The CDR3 region has the DNA TGTGCCAGCAGCACAAGGGGAGATCCCTACAATGAGCAGTTCTTC.

The rearrangement uses TRBV7-8 and TRBJ1-5, with D hard to call. V was shortened by 8 bases and J by 3 bases, with 11 bases between the two germline ends. The CDR3 length is 13 residues. Per germline, CDR1 SGHVS and CDR2 FQNEAQ. The CDR3 region has the DNA TGTGCCAGCGCGCAGGCTACCAATCAGCCCCAGCATTTT. Translation gives CASAQATNQPQHF.

In this sample, this clone turned up a few times. The chain couples TRBV7-9 to TRBJ2-7; D is undetermined. CDR1 and CDR2 from the germline V gene are SEHNR and FQNEAQ (reference sequence). The CDR3 totals 13 residues. V lost 2 bases and J 7 bases, leaving 12 bases between the germline ends. The CDR3 bases are TGTGCCAGCAGCTTATTAGGTTTTCAGGAGCAGTACTTC. Its protein product is CASSLLGFQEQYF. The full variable domain, in which reference TRBV7-9 and TRBJ2-7 provide the parts outside the CDR3, is DTGVSQNPRHKITKRGQNVTFRCDPISEHNRLYWYRQTLGQGPEFLTYFQNEAQLEKSRLLSDRFSAERPKGSFSTLEIQRTEQGDSAMYLCASSLLGFQEQYFGPGTRLTVT.

In its sample, this clone was seen many times. The chain carries TRBV2 and TRBJ2-7; D is unresolved. V lost 7 bases and J 5 bases, leaving 15 bases between the germline ends. Germline values: CDR1 SNHLY, CDR2 FYNNEI. This CDR3 is built from 13 residues. For the CDR3, the DNA is TGTGCCAGCAACCGGTACAGCTCGGACGAGCAGTACTTC. Its protein is CASNRYSSDEQYF.

This clone was observed a few times. The rearrangement links TRBV15 to TRBJ2-6, with D uncertain. The CDR3 covers 15 residues. Trimming removed 5 bases from V and 0 bases from J, with 8 bases in between. Germline V CDR1 and CDR2: LNHNV, YYDKDF (reference sequence). CDR3 in amino acids: CATSGKLSGANVLTF. The CDR3, as DNA: TGTGCCACCAGCGGGAAACTCTCTGGGGCCAACGTCCTGACTTTC.

This clone has more than one count but fewer than ten. The genes are TRBV11-2 and TRBJ1-2; TRBD1 is a possible D gene (6 bases). CDR1 and CDR2 from the germline V gene are SGHAT and FQNNGV. V was clipped by 2 bases and J by 8 bases, with 12 bases between them. CDR3 size: 13 residues. The CDR3 DNA reads TGTGCCAGCAGCTTACGACAGGTCCAAGGCTACACCTTC. This sequence encodes CASSLRQVQGYTF.

CDR3 in amino acids: CASGHSATDTQYF. CDR3 DNA sequence: TGTGCTAGTGGCCATTCGGCCACAGATACGCAGTATTTT. The chain recombines TRBV12-5 with TRBJ2-3, with D unclear. The CDR3 runs 13 residues. CDR1 is LGHNT, CDR2 FRNRAP, per germline. Trimming removed 6 bases from V and 2 bases from J, with 9 bases in between.